The source of this T cell receptor beta chain is a study of blood T cell repertoires in COVID-19. Generated by immunoSEQ multiplex PCR, the TCRdb table keeps only in-frame clones and is missing some. The data hold just under 350,000 clones, with 75% to 90% observed a single time. This CDR3 has 12 amino acids. V shed 3 bases and J shed 5 bases, with 7 bases lying between them. Germline CDR1 reads SEHNR; CDR2 reads FQNEAQ (reference sequence). This chain uses TRBV7-9 with TRBJ1-1; D not certain. The specimen sequenced was peripheral blood. This receptor was taken from a woman aged 50 to 60 with COVID-19, enrolled during active disease. The CDR3 protein is CASSLPGTEAFF. CDR3 DNA sequence: TGTGCCAGCAGCTTGCCGGGGACTGAAGCTTTCTTT.